These 21 T cell receptor beta chains were all obtained from the same sample, sequenced in a study of blood T cell repertoires in COVID-19. Some clones are missing from TCRdb's copy, which holds only in-frame ones; the method was immunoSEQ multiplex PCR. The sample holds fewer than 130,000 clones, around 89% seen once. Sequencing input: peripheral blood. These receptors were collected from an elderly woman with acute or convalescent COVID-19.

This sequence joins TRBV2 and TRBJ1-5, with D unclear. This CDR3 spans 13 amino acids. Germline CDR1 is SNHLY and CDR2 is FYNNEI. Trimming cost V 2 bases and J 1 base, with 3 bases left between them. CDR3 in amino acids: CASSEQSNQPQHF. The CDR3 nucleotides read TGTGCCAGCAGTGAACAGAGCAATCAGCCCCAGCATTTT.

This clone was picked up a small number of times. The chain is built from TRBV5-5 and TRBJ1-6; 10 bases match TRBD1. V dropped 3 bases and J dropped 9; count of bases not matched to a gene: 3. Per germline, CDR1 SGHKS and CDR2 YYEKEE (reference sequence). The CDR3 is made up of 14 amino acids. For the CDR3, the DNA is TGTGCCAGCAGCTCGACAGGGGGCCTTTCACCCCTCCACTTT. Amino acid sequence: CASSSTGGLSPLHF.

This clone was seen only a few times. The chain employs TRBV7-3 and TRBJ2-6; D may be TRBD2 (5 bases). CDR1 is SGHTA, CDR2 FQGTGA, per germline. CDR3 length equals 16 residues. Trimming removed 5 bases from V and 1 base from J, with 12 bases in between. CDR3 in amino acids: CASSPLSGSGANVLTF. The DNA for the CDR3 is TGTGCCAGCAGCCCCCTTTCGGGGTCTGGGGCCAACGTCCTGACTTTC.

The rearrangement joins TRBV7-9 to TRBJ1-2, with D unresolved. The ends were cut back, 7 bases at V and 2 bases at J, with 14 bases in the middle. Germline lookup yields CDR1 SEHNR and CDR2 FQNEAQ (reference sequence). This CDR3 is 14 amino acids long. The CDR3 DNA reads as TGTGCCAGCACTATCGGGGTAGGAAACTATGGCTACACCTTC. Translated, it gives CASTIGVGNYGYTF.

The chain is built from TRBV28 and TRBJ1-2, with D possibly being TRBD1 (6 bases). Germline lookup yields CDR1 MDHEN and CDR2 SYDVKM. CDR3 length: 16 amino acids. V was trimmed by 2 bases and J by 3 bases, leaving 16 bases between them. Here the CDR3 DNA reads TGTGCCAGCAGTTTAGTGGTGTTCAGGGGAGACTATGGCTACACCTTC. Translating gives CASSLVVFRGDYGYTF.

There are a few counts of this clone. V gene TRBV7-2 combines with J gene TRBJ1-5; 7 bases are shared with TRBD1. Unmatched junction bases numbered 13, after V lost 5 bases and J lost 3 bases. This CDR3 spans 17 amino acids. Germline-derived CDR1 and CDR2 are SGHTA and FQGNSA. Here the CDR3 reads CASSPEPGTDTNQPQHF. The CDR3 DNA reads TGTGCCAGCAGCCCTGAACCTGGGACAGACACCAATCAGCCCCAGCATTTT.

This chain joins TRBV28 and TRBJ2-3; D is perhaps TRBD1 (6 bases). This CDR3 has 14 residues. Looked up from germline, CDR1 is MDHEN and CDR2 is SYDVKM. Deletions cut 5 bases from V and 1 base from J, with 10 bases between. CDR3 loop: CASSMDSGTDTQYF. The DNA for the CDR3 is TGTGCCAGCAGTATGGACAGCGGCACAGATACGCAGTATTTT.

This CDR3 is CASSLGGGSGELFF. CDR3 in DNA: TGCGCCAGCAGCTTGGGAGGGGGCTCCGGGGAGCTGTTTTTT. The J gene is TRBJ2-2, the V gene TRBV5-1, with 7 positions matching TRBD1. The CDR3 is 14 amino acids. J was trimmed by 6 bases and V by 0 bases; bases with no gene match: 2. Germline V gene sequence: CDR1 SGHRS, CDR2 YFSETQ. Combining the CDR3 with reference TRBV5-1 and TRBJ2-2 gives the whole variable domain KAGVTQTPRYLIKTRGQQVTLSCSPISGHRSVSWYQQTPGQGLQFLFEYFSETQRNKGNFPGRFSGRQFSNSRSEMNVSTLELGDSALYLCASSLGGGSGELFFGEGSRLTVL.

This clone was detected a few times. This chain uses TRBV6-2 or TRBV6-3 with TRBJ1-6, with D maybe TRBD1 (6 bases). Germline V CDR1 and CDR2: MNHEY, SVGEGT. The CDR3 totals 15 residues. Trimming cost V 2 bases and J 7 bases, with 12 bases left between them. CDR3 sequence (DNA): TGTGCCAGCAGTTACAGCCCTGGGGGCAATTCACCCCTCCACTTT. Translating it yields CASSYSPGGNSPLHF.

The V call is TRBV7-2, the J call TRBJ2-2, with 11 nucleotides matching TRBD2. The length of the CDR3 is 15 residues. The trim removed 0 bases at V and 6 bases at J, leaving 0 bases unmatched. Germline assignment: CDR1 SGHTA and CDR2 FQGNSA. The CDR3 DNA sequence: TGTGCCAGCAGCTTAGCTAGCGGGGGGGCCGGGGAGCTGTTTTTT. It encodes CASSLASGGAGELFF.

V and J are TRBV5-5 and TRBJ2-3, with 7 bases matching TRBD1. The germline CDR1 and CDR2 sequences are SGHKS and YYEKEE (reference sequence). J lost 4 bases, V lost 4 bases, and 6 bases had no gene match. The CDR3 loop spans 14 amino acids. CDR3 in DNA: TGTGCCAGCAGCAGGTGGGACAGACCAGATACGCAGTATTTT. Translation: CASSRWDRPDTQYF.

This clone was observed once. Its ends do not fully match the called genes, so a read error is possible. The J gene is TRBJ1-1, the V gene TRBV7-9, with a possible D match to TRBD1 (6 bases). This CDR3 comprises 14 residues. Germline V gene lookup returns CDR1 SEHNR and CDR2 FQNEAQ (reference sequence). The CDR3 DNA follows: TGCGCCAGCAGCCCGAGGGGGGGGAACACTGAAGCTTTCTTT. This encodes CASSPRGGNTEAFF.

As DNA, the CDR3 is TGTGCCAGTAGTATAGATCAGTGGAGCTCTGGAAACACCATATATTTT. Its protein product is CASSIDQWSSGNTIYF. This chain links TRBV19 with TRBJ1-3; no clear D gene. Per the germline V gene, CDR1 is LNHDA and CDR2 is SQIVND (reference sequence). Trimming pared 0 bases from V and 0 bases from J, leaving 9 bases between. CDR3 length: 16 residues.

Concerning this clone: A read error may account for a junction end that differs from germline. CDR3: CASSLVSFIGGTLSNEQYF. The CDR3 DNA is TGTGCCAGCAGCTTGGTTTCGTTTATAGGGGGAACCCTCTCCAACGAGCAGTACTTC. The J gene is TRBJ2-7, the V gene TRBV5-6; tentative D call: TRBD1 (6 bases). There are 19 residues in the CDR3. The germline V gene has CDR1 SGHDT and CDR2 YYEEEE.

This chain joins TRBV4-1 and TRBJ2-2, with TRBD2 matching over 8 bases. The CDR3 extends over 16 amino acids. Germline CDR1 and CDR2: MGHRA and YSYEKL. J gave up 6 bases and V 0 bases, and 6 bases lay outside the gene matches. The CDR3 nucleotides are TGCGCCAGCAGCCAAGATAAACGGGGGGGTCCCGGGGAGCTGTTTTTT. This gives the protein CASSQDKRGGPGELFF.

This rearrangement joins TRBV19 to TRBJ2-2; no definite D call. CDR1 is LNHDA and CDR2 is SQIVND in the germline V gene (reference sequence). Trimming removed 4 bases at V and 0 bases at J, with 3 bases between. The CDR3 has 13 amino acids. In nucleotides, the CDR3 is TGTGCCAGTAGTAAGCCGAACACCGGGGAGCTGTTTTTT. Protein: CASSKPNTGELFF.

The genes are TRBV2 and TRBJ1-5, with 9 bases identical to TRBD1. With 8 bases clipped from V and 1 base from J, the junction kept 6 bases outside the gene matches. The V gene's germline CDR1 is SNHLY and CDR2 FYNNEI. CDR3 length: 15 residues. CDR3 sequence reads: CASRRTGGSNQPQHF. In DNA, the CDR3 is TGTGCCAGCCGCCGAACAGGGGGCAGCAATCAGCCCCAGCATTTT. The whole variable domain, remainder taken from reference TRBV2 and TRBJ1-5, is EPEVTQTPSHQVTQMGQEVILRCVPISNHLYFYWYRQILGQKVEFLVSFYNNEISEKSEIFDDQFSVERPDGSNFTLKIRSTKLEDSAMYFCASRRTGGSNQPQHFGDGTRLSIL.

The CDR3 sequence: CASSSVRLAEQFF. CDR3 nucleotides: TGTGCCAGCAGCTCCGTTCGACTAGCGGAGCAGTTCTTC. The V and J genes are TRBV7-3 and TRBJ2-1, with TRBD2 matching 8 bases. Germline lookup yields CDR1 SGHTA and CDR2 FQGTGA. V lost 4 bases, J lost 10 bases, and 6 bases stayed unmatched. This CDR3 has 13 residues.

The chain carries TRBV2 and TRBJ2-1; D gene ambiguous. Trimming left V 6 bases short and J 7 bases short, with 7 bases between. CDR1 and CDR2 (germline): SNHLY, FYNNEI. The CDR3 is made up of 11 amino acids. The CDR3 region has the DNA TGTGCCAGCAGCAGAGGAAATGAGCAGTTCTTC. Protein: CASSRGNEQFF.

A few counts support this clone. The chain employs TRBV6-2 or TRBV6-3 and TRBJ2-1; 7 nucleotides align to TRBD2. V dropped 6 bases and J dropped 6; count of bases not matched to a gene: 11. This CDR3 has 15 amino acids. From germline, CDR1 is MNHEY and CDR2 SVGEGT. The CDR3: CASSPLISGGNEQFF. DNA of the CDR3: TGTGCCAGCAGCCCCCTCATTTCGGGAGGCAATGAGCAGTTCTTC.

The rearrangement uses TRBV9 and TRBJ2-5, with D unresolved. V gave up 0 bases and J gave up 1 base, with 7 bases separating them. The germline CDR1 and CDR2 sequences are SGDLS and YYNGEE. This CDR3 contains 14 residues. This CDR3 reads CASSVGTIQETQYF. In nucleotides, the CDR3 is TGTGCCAGCAGCGTAGGAACTATCCAAGAGACCCAGTACTTC.